Presented here are 23 T cell receptor beta chains from one specimen sequenced in a study of blood T cells in healthy people across ages. Sample-barcoded 5' priming and a J-beta primer mix drove a second PCR of about 6 to 11 cycles. TCRdb ran MiXCR on the 5' RACE reads and lists one entry per CDR3 protein. The profile shows about 780,000 distinct CDR3 sequences, roughly 46% of them singletons. Material for sequencing was blood. The receptor set was obtained from a man at least 80 years old in good health.

This clonotype was counted a few times. The rearrangement links TRBV7-3 to TRBJ2-3, with 16 bases that match TRBD2. CDR3 length equals 18 residues. After removal of 4 bases from V and 7 bases from J, the junction contained 11 bases not matched to a gene. In germline, CDR1 is SGHTA, CDR2 FQGTGA. The CDR3 is CASSSSGTSGRALNTQYF. The CDR3 nucleotides read TGTGCCAGCAGCTCCTCCGGGACTAGCGGGAGGGCCTTAAATACGCAGTATTTT.

This clonotype has more than one count but fewer than ten. J is TRBJ1-2 and V is TRBV3-1; D ambiguous. The germline V gene has CDR1 LGHDT and CDR2 YNNKEL (reference sequence). V was pared by 6 bases and J by 4 bases, with 15 bases between. This CDR3 has 14 residues. CDR3 DNA sequence: TGTGCCAGCAGTCCCAACGATAGGAGCTATGGCTACACCTTC. It translates to CASSPNDRSYGYTF.

About this clonotype: One base away lies a much larger clone, so this may be a sequencing read error. V is TRBV10-3 and J is TRBJ2-5, with 11 bases aligning to TRBD2. Germline V gene sequence: CDR1 ENHRY, CDR2 SYGVKD. The CDR3 has 15 amino acids. For the CDR3, the DNA is TGTGCCGTCAGTGCTAGCGGGGGGTCGCAAGAGACCCAGTACTTC. As protein: CAVSASGGSQETQYF.

In its sample, this clonotype was seen many times. The rearrangement joins TRBV24-1 to TRBJ2-1; TRBD2 might be the D (5 bases). The ends were cut back, 8 bases at V and 6 bases at J, with 10 bases in the middle. From germline, CDR1 is KGHDR and CDR2 SFDVKD. The CDR3 sequence is 12 residues long. This CDR3 is CATIARANEQFF. Written as DNA, the CDR3 is TGTGCCACCATTGCGCGGGCCAATGAGCAGTTCTTC.

This clonotype has at least ten counts. CDR3 DNA: TGTGCCAGCAGCCAAACATTAGCGGGCTGGGAACCCAATGAGCAGTTCTTC. This encodes CASSQTLAGWEPNEQFF. V usage is TRBV4-2 and J usage is TRBJ2-1, with TRBD2 identical over 7 bases. CDR3 size: 17 residues. V trimming: 2 bases; J trimming: 6 bases; junction bases outside the gene matches: 13. Germline V gene sequence: CDR1 LGHNA, CDR2 YNFKEQ.

Concerning this clonotype: A junction boundary mismatches the germline segment, possibly from a read error. The CDR3 loop is CSAQSGRAGNERYF. The DNA of the CDR3 is TGCAGTGCCCAAAGCGGGAGGGCGGGCAATGAGCGGTACTTC. J is TRBJ2-7 and V is TRBV20-1, with TRBD2 identical over 10 bases. Germline loops: CDR1 DFQATT, CDR2 SNEGSKA (reference sequence). The CDR3 has 14 amino acids.

The chain has TRBV20-1 and TRBJ2-7, with 8 bases fitting TRBD2. Germline V gene sequence: CDR1 DFQATT, CDR2 SNEGSKA (reference sequence). V dropped 3 bases and J dropped 0; count of bases not matched to a gene: 10. This CDR3 is built from 16 residues. The CDR3 loop is CSARSSRGGDSYEQYF. The CDR3 bases are TGCAGTGCTAGGAGTAGCCGGGGGGGCGACTCCTACGAGCAGTACTTC.

Ten or more counts support this clonotype. The chain combines TRBV4-1 with TRBJ2-3; a weak D match, TRBD1 (6 bases). Germline V gene lookup returns CDR1 MGHRA and CDR2 YSYEKL. The V end was cut by 5 bases, the J end by 6 bases, with 15 bases between. The CDR3 sequence is 14 residues long. The DNA for the CDR3 is TGCGCCAGCAGCGCCAGGTTGGGGGCGGATACGCAGTATTTT. This translates into CASSARLGADTQYF.

Turning to this clonotype: Given a much more abundant clone one base away, this may be a read error. V and J are TRBV5-1 and TRBJ2-5; D remains ambiguous. The V gene's germline CDR1 is SGHRS and CDR2 YFSETQ. The CDR3 consists of 14 residues. The ends were cut back, 1 base at V and 11 bases at J, with 18 bases in the middle. The CDR3 sequence is CASSLIGSVNEQYF. DNA for the CDR3: TGCGCCAGCAGCTTGATTGGCTCTGTCAATGAGCAGTACTTC.

This CDR3 reads CASSLRRLNEQFF. DNA for the CDR3: TGTGCCAGCAGTTTAAGGCGCCTTAATGAGCAGTTCTTC. V gene TRBV12-3 or TRBV12-4 combines with J gene TRBJ2-1; D unclear. Trimming removed 2 bases from V and 7 bases from J, with 9 bases in between. The CDR3 has 13 amino acids.

V and J are TRBV19 and TRBJ2-2, with 8 bases identical to TRBD2. V was pared by 6 bases and J by 7 bases, with 7 bases of the junction left unmatched. Per germline, CDR1 LNHDA and CDR2 SQIVND (reference sequence). CDR3 size: 14 residues. DNA for the CDR3: TGTGCCAGTAGGAGCGGGAGATCGATCGGGGAGCTGTTTTTT. As protein: CASRSGRSIGELFF.

V gene TRBV12-3 or TRBV12-4 combines with J gene TRBJ2-5; the match to TRBD1 covers 10 bases. CDR3 length equals 16 residues. Trimming removed 4 bases from V and 5 bases from J; junction bases left unmatched: 10. The CDR3 nucleotides read TGTGCCAGCAGTTCAACAAGACAGGGGGCGGGGGAGACCCAGTACTTC. Translation: CASSSTRQGAGETQYF.

The V call is TRBV20-1, the J call TRBJ2-4; D is unresolved. V gave up 4 bases and J gave up 6 bases, with 7 bases separating them. CDR1 DFQATT and CDR2 SNEGSKA come from the germline V gene (reference sequence). The CDR3 runs to 11 residues. The CDR3 DNA follows: TGCAGTGCTACCTTAGGAAACATTCAGTACTTC. Encoded protein: CSATLGNIQYF.

The chain links TRBV4-3 to TRBJ2-5; tentative D call: TRBD2 (5 bases). The DNA matches TRBJ2-7 better at its end, which makes the J call doubtful. Per germline, CDR1 LGHNA and CDR2 YSLEER. The CDR3 totals 15 residues. The CDR3 loop is CASSQAIGIGFEQYF. The CDR3 DNA sequence: TGCGCCAGCAGCCAAGCAATCGGGATAGGGTTCGAGCAGTACTTC.

The V call is TRBV29-1, the J call TRBJ2-5, with 9 bases aligning to TRBD1. The J call may be in error: the DNA end matches TRBJ2-1 better. From germline, CDR1 is SQVTM and CDR2 ANQGSEA. The CDR3 extends over 14 amino acids. CDR3 residues: CSVEGTGDQETQFF. The CDR3 region has the DNA TGCAGCGTTGAAGGGACAGGGGACCAAGAGACCCAGTTCTTC.

This clonotype was seen only once. This sequence joins TRBV12-3 or TRBV12-4 and TRBJ1-1; D is ambiguous. Trimming left V 6 bases short and J 4 bases short, with 15 bases between. The CDR3 length is 14 residues. The CDR3 reads CASSKYSSFTEAFF. CDR3 DNA sequence: TGTGCCAGCAGCAAATACAGCTCCTTCACTGAAGCTTTCTTT.

The CDR3 DNA is TGCAGTGCTCGGACAACAGGATATAGCAATCAGCCCCAGCATTTT. This sequence encodes CSARTTGYSNQPQHF. The V call is TRBV20-1, the J call TRBJ1-5; a possible D gene is TRBD1 (5 bases). V lost 5 bases and J 0 bases, leaving 14 bases between the germline ends. Germline V lookup: CDR1 DFQATT, CDR2 SNEGSKA (reference sequence). The CDR3 length is 15 residues.

This chain connects TRBV6-1 to TRBJ2-5, with D possibly being TRBD2 (6 bases). V shed 1 base and J shed 5 bases, with 14 bases lying between them. The length of the CDR3 is 15 residues. The germline V gene encodes CDR1 MNHNS and CDR2 SASEGT. CDR3 DNA: TGTGCCAGCAGTGAAGACCCCGTGGAGGGCGAGACCCAGTACTTC. Protein product: CASSEDPVEGETQYF.

Comments on this clonotype: Relative to the germline gene, one junction end is altered; a read error may explain this. The genes are TRBV12-3 or TRBV12-4 and TRBJ2-1, with TRBD2 matching over 11 bases. This CDR3 is 14 amino acids long. The CDR3 DNA reads TGTGCCAGCAGTGTAGCGGGAGGGGACGGTGAGCAGTTCTTC. This sequence encodes CASSVAGGDGEQFF.

This clonotype has a count of ten or more. The chain carries TRBV27 and TRBJ2-1, with D possibly being TRBD1 (6 bases). With 1 base removed from V and 8 bases from J, the gap between germline ends came to 9 bases. Germline CDR1 and CDR2: MNHEY and SMNVEV (reference sequence). The CDR3 runs 13 residues. The CDR3 DNA reads as TGTGCCAGCAGTTTATGGGGGCCGGATGAGCAGTTCTTC. Translating it yields CASSLWGPDEQFF.

The rearrangement uses TRBV5-1 and TRBJ2-1, with 14 bases identical to TRBD2. CDR1 SGHRS and CDR2 YFSETQ come from the germline V gene. The CDR3 has 17 amino acids. The ends lost 3 bases at V and 13 bases at J; junction bases unmatched: 15. CDR3 nucleotide sequence: TGCGCCAGCAGCTCCGACACAGTTCGACTAGCGGGAGGGGCTCAGTTCTTC. This sequence encodes CASSSDTVRLAGGAQFF.

This clonotype has only a few counts. This rearrangement joins TRBV12-3 or TRBV12-4 to TRBJ2-3; D possibly corresponds to TRBD1 (6 bases). Trimming shortened V by 5 bases and J by 6 bases, and 15 bases separated the two germline ends. The CDR3 sequence is 14 residues long. For the CDR3, the DNA is TGTGCCAGCAGTCCCGGACAGCGCGGGGATACGCAGTATTTT. This translates into CASSPGQRGDTQYF.

As to this clonotype: Just one base apart from a much larger clone, this may be a read error. The rearrangement joins TRBV30 to TRBJ2-4, with 7 bases lining up with TRBD1. Near its end, the DNA agrees better with TRBJ2-5, so the J call may be wrong. CDR1 is GTSNPN and CDR2 is SVGIG in the germline V gene (reference sequence). CDR3 length: 12 amino acids. CDR3 protein: CAGSGTEETQYF. Written as DNA, the CDR3 is TGTGCCGGGAGTGGGACAGAAGAGACCCAGTACTTC.